The 15 T cell receptor beta chains below all came from one sample that was sequenced in a study of beta chain features in type 1 diabetes. Study findings and constraints: Significant though moderate, a shortening of TCRB CDR3s appeared in all four CD4+ subsets of Type 1 diabetes patients.

These receptors have no identified antigens. Expressed TCRB transcripts were sequenced because the isolated RNA had all been reverse transcribed beforehand. The table came from immunoSEQ multiplex PCR; TCRdb's copy has only in-frame clones and leaves some out. The table includes about 280,000 clones, approximately 16% detected once. Sequencing was performed on naive CD4+ T cells from blood. Receptors were obtained from a man in his late teens or twenties with type 1 diabetes.

The CDR3 is CASSLRQGYEQYF. In DNA form, the CDR3 reads TGTGCCAGCAGCTTGCGTCAGGGCTACGAGCAGTACTTC. This sequence joins TRBV11-2 and TRBJ2-7; TRBD1 is a possible D gene (5 bases). V was clipped by 3 bases and J by 3 bases, with 9 bases between them. Germline lookup yields CDR1 SGHAT and CDR2 FQNNGV. This CDR3 contains 13 residues.

A few counts support this clone. CDR3 amino acids: CASRTGTYQETQYF. The CDR3 bases are TGTGCCAGCAGAACCGGGACATACCAAGAGACCCAGTACTTC. The chain carries TRBV7-2 and TRBJ2-5; perhaps TRBD1 as D (6 bases). V gave up 6 bases and J gave up 0 bases, with 11 bases separating them. The germline gives CDR1 SGHTA, CDR2 FQGNSA. The CDR3 totals 14 residues.

J is TRBJ1-1 and V is TRBV28, with D maybe TRBD1 (5 bases). V dropped 7 bases and J dropped 4 bases, with 7 bases sitting between them. The CDR3 sequence is 11 residues long. In germline, CDR1 is MDHEN, CDR2 SYDVKM. The CDR3 DNA is TGTGCCAGCAAAGGGGTCACTGAAGCTTTCTTT. Its translation: CASKGVTEAFF. The whole variable domain, remainder taken from reference TRBV28 and TRBJ1-1, is DVKVTQSSRYLVKRTGEKVFLECVQDMDHENMFWYRQDPGLGLRLIYFSYDVKMKEKGDIPEGYSVSREKKERFSLILESASTNQTSMYLCASKGVTEAFFGQGTRLTVV.

The sample holds a few counts of this clone. Compared with germline, one end of the junction differs, possibly owing to a read error. This chain joins TRBV5-1 and TRBJ2-7; unclear D gene. Looked up from germline, CDR1 is SGHRS and CDR2 is YFSETQ. This CDR3 contains 14 residues. Here the CDR3 DNA reads TGCGCCAGCAGCTTGGCCCCCTTCCTTTCCGAGAAGTACTTC. The encoded protein is CASSLAPFLSEKYF. Full variable domain (missing parts from reference TRBV5-1 and TRBJ2-7): KAGVTQTPRYLIKTRGQQVTLSCSPISGHRSVSWYQQTPGQGLQFLFEYFSETQRNKGNFPGRFSGRQFSNSRSEMNVSTLELGDSALYLCASSLAPFLSEKYFGPGTRLTVT.

This clone was observed a few times. This chain links TRBV7-2 with TRBJ2-7; TRBD2 matches 7 bases. Looked up from germline, CDR1 is SGHTA and CDR2 is FQGNSA. There are 12 residues in the CDR3. Losses at the gene ends were 3 bases for V and 5 bases for J; bases not matched to a gene: 1. In DNA, the CDR3 is TGTGCCAGCAGCTTCAGCGGGGACGAGCAGTACTTC. This encodes CASSFSGDEQYF. Based on the CDR3 plus reference TRBV7-2 and TRBJ2-7, the full variable domain is GAGVSQSPSNKVTEKGKDVELRCDPISGHTALYWYRQSLGQGLEFLIYFQGNSAPDKSGLPSDRFSAERTGGSVSTLTIQRTQQEDSAVYLCASSFSGDEQYFGPGTRLTVT.

This clone came up a few times. The V and J genes are TRBV7-2 and TRBJ2-1; 7 nucleotides match TRBD1. The J segment lost 0 bases and the V segment lost 5 bases, leaving 7 bases of the junction unmatched. CDR1 and CDR2 from the germline V gene are SGHTA and FQGNSA. CDR3 length: 16 residues. As DNA, the CDR3 is TGTGCCAGCAGCAAACAGGGGATGAGCTCCTACAATGAGCAGTTCTTC. Its translation: CASSKQGMSSYNEQFF. Full variable domain (missing parts from reference TRBV7-2 and TRBJ2-1): GAGVSQSPSNKVTEKGKDVELRCDPISGHTALYWYRQSLGQGLEFLIYFQGNSAPDKSGLPSDRFSAERTGGSVSTLTIQRTQQEDSAVYLCASSKQGMSSYNEQFFGPGTRLTVL.

This clone was detected a few times. This chain links TRBV5-4 with TRBJ2-7, with D perhaps TRBD1 (6 bases). Germline CDR1 and CDR2: SGHNT and YYREEE (reference sequence). The CDR3 totals 14 residues. The V end was cut by 1 base, the J end by 5 bases, with 13 bases between. This chain's CDR3 is CASSLLGAENEQYF. The CDR3 DNA follows: TGTGCCAGCAGCTTGCTGGGGGCTGAAAACGAGCAGTACTTC. Together with reference TRBV5-4 and TRBJ2-7, the CDR3 gives the full variable domain: ETGVTQSPTHLIKTRGQQVTLRCSSQSGHNTVSWYQQALGQGPQFIFQYYREEENGRGNFPPRFSGLQFPNYSSELNVNALELDDSALYLCASSLLGAENEQYFGPGTRLTVT.

The CDR3 is CASSPYNLGLASRNEQFF. DNA of the CDR3: TGTGCCAGCAGTCCCTACAACCTCGGACTAGCGTCCCGTAATGAGCAGTTCTTC. The V gene is TRBV27, the J gene TRBJ2-1; 9 bases are a match to TRBD2. With V trimmed by 5 bases and J by 7 bases, 18 bases remained unmatched. Germline values: CDR1 MNHEY, CDR2 SMNVEV (reference sequence). The CDR3 length is 18 residues.

This clone was detected ten times or more. The genes are TRBV19 and TRBJ2-1; D is uncertain. The CDR3 contains 11 residues. Per the germline V gene, CDR1 is LNHDA and CDR2 is SQIVND (reference sequence). With 7 bases removed from V and 8 bases from J, the gap between germline ends came to 9 bases. CDR3 loop: CASTDRDEQFF. The DNA for the CDR3 is TGTGCCAGTACCGATCGGGATGAGCAGTTCTTC.

This clone was seen a handful of times. The chain is built from TRBV18 and TRBJ2-6; D not certain. CDR1 KGHSH and CDR2 LQKENI come from the germline V gene. V was pared by 3 bases and J by 4 bases, with 13 bases between. This CDR3 region has 16 residues. CDR3 region: CASSPWAPSGANVLTF. The CDR3 DNA reads as TGTGCCAGCTCACCTTGGGCCCCCTCCGGGGCCAACGTCCTGACTTTC.

In this sample, this clone turned up a few times. The chain combines TRBV28 with TRBJ1-4, with TRBD1 as a possible D gene (6 bases). V lost 2 bases and J 7 bases, leaving 11 bases between the germline ends. The CDR3 runs to 14 residues. Germline CDR1 and CDR2: MDHEN and SYDVKM. The DNA of the CDR3 is TGTGCCAGCAGTTTACGCGGGGGCCGTGAAAAACTGTTTTTT. It encodes CASSLRGGREKLFF.

This clone was observed a few times. V usage is TRBV2 and J usage is TRBJ2-1; D might be TRBD2 (6 bases). V was pared by 4 bases and J by 8 bases, with 15 bases between. Germline V gene lookup returns CDR1 SNHLY and CDR2 FYNNEI. The CDR3 runs to 14 residues. The CDR3 sequence: CASSVTGRRDEQFF. The CDR3 bases are TGTGCCAGCAGTGTAACCGGGAGACGCGATGAGCAGTTCTTC.

The rearrangement uses TRBV4-2 and TRBJ2-7; TRBD2 matches 12 bases. CDR1 and CDR2 (germline): LGHNA, YNFKEQ. The CDR3 has 19 amino acids. The V and J ends lost 0 bases and 0 bases, in that order; junction bases with no gene match: 9. CDR3 sequence (DNA): TGTGCCAGCAGCCAAGATTTGAGACTAGCGGGAGAGAGCTCCTACGAGCAGTACTTC. Its translation: CASSQDLRLAGESSYEQYF.

There are a few counts of this clone. The chain has TRBV2 and TRBJ2-7, with D maybe TRBD1 (5 bases). The CDR3 totals 12 residues. V lost 8 bases and J lost 3, with 11 bases in between. Germline V gene lookup returns CDR1 SNHLY and CDR2 FYNNEI. For the CDR3, the DNA is TGTGCCAGCTCCGGACAAAACTACGAGCAGTACTTC. Translated, it gives CASSGQNYEQYF.

The V and J genes are TRBV5-1 and TRBJ2-5; D gene ambiguous. V was shortened by 4 bases and J by 5 bases, with 15 bases between the two germline ends. CDR3 length equals 14 residues. Germline V CDR1 and CDR2: SGHRS, YFSETQ. The DNA for the CDR3 is TGCGCCAGCAGCCCCGGAGAAGCCCGGGAGACCCAGTACTTC. It translates to CASSPGEARETQYF.